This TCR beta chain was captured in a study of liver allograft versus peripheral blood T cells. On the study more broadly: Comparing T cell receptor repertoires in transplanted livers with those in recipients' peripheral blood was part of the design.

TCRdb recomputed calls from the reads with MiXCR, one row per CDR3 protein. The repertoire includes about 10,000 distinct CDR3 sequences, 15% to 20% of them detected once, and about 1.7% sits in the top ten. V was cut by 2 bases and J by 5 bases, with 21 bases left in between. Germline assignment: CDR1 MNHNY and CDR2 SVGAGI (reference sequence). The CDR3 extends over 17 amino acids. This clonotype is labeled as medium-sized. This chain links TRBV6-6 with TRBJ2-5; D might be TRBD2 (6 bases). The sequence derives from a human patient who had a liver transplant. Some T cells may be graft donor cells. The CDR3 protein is CASSYVGIPGVGETQYF. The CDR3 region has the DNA TGTGCCAGCAGTTACGTCGGGATACCGGGAGTGGGGGAGACCCAGTACTTC.